Reported below is one T cell receptor beta chain. Its antigen is unidentified. Germline assignment: CDR1 MNHGY and CDR2 SAAAGT. Germline trimming cut 6 bases from V and 2 bases from J; bases unmatched to any gene: 10. CDR3 length: 17 residues. These data come from a study of T cells in localized non-small cell lung cancer. The repertoire was sequenced with immunoSEQ multiplex PCR; TCRdb's copy has only in-frame clones and lacks some. The data show about 1,700 clones, 20% to 25% seen once. Overall study findings and caveats: T cell clonality was highest in uninvolved adjacent lung, above tumor. Heterogeneity cannot be ruled out, as sequencing used one tumor region only. In the blood, greater T cell density corresponded to longer overall survival. For the top 100 tumor clones, a median about 50 also appeared in adjacent lung.

This chain links TRBV6-8 with TRBJ1-2, with 12 bases matching TRBD1. The material sequenced was lung tumor tissue, taken before any cancer treatment. The receptor comes from a female donor over 55 with stage II lung adenocarcinoma. The CDR3 DNA is TGTGCCAGCAGACACTCCCCCGGGACAGGGGGCAACTATGGCTACACCTTC. Its protein product is CASRHSPGTGGNYGYTF.